The 6 T cell receptor beta chains presented below share a single source sample, sequenced in a study of T cells after yellow fever vaccination (dated by TCRdb to the late 2010s). Libraries were constructed by 5' RACE. The sequencer listed for this sample is Illumina HiSeq 2500. TCRdb took the public reads, trimmed them with fastp at Q25, ran MiXCR for clone calling and kept in-frame beta chains. One record per CDR3 amino acid sequence lists the most common genes and DNA. The table for this sample lists more than 450,000 distinct CDR3 sequences; roughly a fifth of them were counted only once. About a sixth of the sample goes to the ten largest clones. Taken with the paper, the label for treatment or condition translates to: live attenuated yellow fever vaccine strain. The source was PBMCs, collected approximately 22 days after the first yellow fever vaccination. Receptor source: a man aged 18-30 years who received the YFV17D yellow fever vaccine.

The rearrangement joins TRBV7-2 to TRBJ2-7; no firm D call. From germline, CDR1 is SGHTA and CDR2 FQGNSA. Deletions cut 7 bases from V and 3 bases from J, with 13 bases between. There are 13 residues in the CDR3. Written as DNA, the CDR3 is TGTGCCAGCACCCCTTGGGTTGGCTACGAGCAGTACTTC. Amino acids: CASTPWVGYEQYF.

The chain carries TRBV4-2 and TRBJ1-1; no firm D call. CDR1 and CDR2 from the germline V gene are LGHNA and YNFKEQ. This CDR3 is 16 amino acids long. V was shortened by 1 base and J by 5 bases, with 17 bases between the two germline ends. The CDR3 protein is CASSQVMSSVWTEAFF. The CDR3 DNA follows: TGTGCCAGCAGCCAAGTGATGTCGAGTGTATGGACTGAAGCTTTCTTT.

This clonotype has ten or more counts. The V and J genes are TRBV12-3 or TRBV12-4 and TRBJ2-3; TRBD2 is a possible D gene (5 bases). The CDR3 contains 13 residues. The germline V and J ends were trimmed by 8 bases and 5 bases, with 14 bases remaining between them. CDR3 loop: CASQSLAGDTQYF. The CDR3 DNA follows: TGTGCCAGCCAGTCCCTAGCCGGAGATACGCAGTATTTT.

The chain uses TRBV19 and TRBJ1-1; D unresolved. Germline loops: CDR1 LNHDA, CDR2 SQIVND (reference sequence). Deletions cut 7 bases from V and 1 base from J, with 13 bases between. The CDR3 runs 14 residues. The CDR3 here is CASTEAPPNTEAFF. The CDR3, as DNA: TGTGCCAGTACGGAGGCGCCCCCGAACACTGAAGCTTTCTTT.

This clonotype was counted only a few times. V gene TRBV6-5 combines with J gene TRBJ1-3; TRBD1 aligns across 9 bases. V lost 0 bases, J lost 0 bases, and 6 bases stayed unmatched. There are 18 residues in the CDR3. The V gene's germline CDR1 is MNHEY and CDR2 SVGAGI. DNA of the CDR3: TGTGCCAGCAGTTACTCACAGGGGGCTAAAAGCTCTGGAAACACCATATATTTT. Residues: CASSYSQGAKSSGNTIYF.

The chain employs TRBV5-1 and TRBJ1-2; TRBD1 is a possible D gene (5 bases). Per the germline V gene, CDR1 is SGHRS and CDR2 is YFSETQ. V lost 7 bases and J 8 bases, leaving 15 bases between the germline ends. The CDR3 has 12 amino acids. The CDR3 coding sequence is TGCGCCAGCGGGACGGGCGTTGGCGGCTACACCTTC. Translated: CASGTGVGGYTF.